This TCR beta chain was sequenced in a study of blood T cells in healthy people across ages. About the study: Template switching caught about one barcoded beta molecule for each two T cells.

General study findings and limits: A roughly linear fall in TCR beta diversity per million T cells was seen with increasing age. Any changes in expanded clonotypes were possibly confounded, as donor CMV status remained unknown.

The CDR3 loop spans 13 amino acids. The germline gives CDR1 SGHAT, CDR2 FQNNGV. J lost 8 bases, V lost 6 bases, and 7 bases had no gene match. A second PCR of roughly 7 to 11 cycles used a sample-barcoded 5' primer and a J-beta primer mix. From each sample, at least 2.5 million paired-end reads containing CDR3 were obtained. TCRdb analysed the 5' RACE reads with MiXCR anew, one entry per CDR3 protein. The sample shows approximately 800,000 distinct CDR3 sequences, more than 35% of them seen only once. In the case of this clonotype: Its antigen remains unidentified.

This TCR derives from a man older than 75 in good health. The chain uses TRBV11-2 and TRBJ1-2; 9 nucleotides line up with TRBD1. The sequenced material came from blood. The CDR3 sequence: CASRPGTGRGYTF. CDR3 in DNA: TGTGCCAGCAGACCTGGGACAGGGAGAGGCTACACCTTC.